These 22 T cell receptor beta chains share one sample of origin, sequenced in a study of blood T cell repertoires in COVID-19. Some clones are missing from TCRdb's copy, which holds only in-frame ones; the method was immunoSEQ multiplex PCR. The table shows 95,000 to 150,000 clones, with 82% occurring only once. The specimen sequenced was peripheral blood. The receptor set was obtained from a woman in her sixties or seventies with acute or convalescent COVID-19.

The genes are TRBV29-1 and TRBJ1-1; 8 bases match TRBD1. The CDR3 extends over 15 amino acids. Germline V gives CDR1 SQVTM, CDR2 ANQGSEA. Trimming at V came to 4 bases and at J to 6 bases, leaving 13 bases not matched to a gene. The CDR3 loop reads CSVAERTGSLAEAFF. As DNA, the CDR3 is TGCAGCGTTGCCGAACGGACAGGGTCATTGGCTGAAGCTTTCTTT.

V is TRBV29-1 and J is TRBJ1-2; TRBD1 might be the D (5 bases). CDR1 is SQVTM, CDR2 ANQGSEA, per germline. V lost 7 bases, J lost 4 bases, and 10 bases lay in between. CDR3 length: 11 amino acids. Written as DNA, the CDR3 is TGCAGCGGATATGACAGCTATGGCTACACCTTC. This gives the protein CSGYDSYGYTF.

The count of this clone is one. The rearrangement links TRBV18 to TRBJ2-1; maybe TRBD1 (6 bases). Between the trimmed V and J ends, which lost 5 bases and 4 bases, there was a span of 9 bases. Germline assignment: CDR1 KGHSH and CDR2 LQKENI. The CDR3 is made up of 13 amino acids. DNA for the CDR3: TGTGCCAGCTCAAGGACAGCTTACAATGAGCAGTTCTTC. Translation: CASSRTAYNEQFF.

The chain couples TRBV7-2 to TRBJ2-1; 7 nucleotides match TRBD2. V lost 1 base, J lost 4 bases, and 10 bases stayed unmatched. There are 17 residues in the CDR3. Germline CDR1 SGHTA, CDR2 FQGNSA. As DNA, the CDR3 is TGTGCCAGCAGCTTAGTTCTTAGGACTAGAGTTTACAATGAGCAGTTCTTC. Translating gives CASSLVLRTRVYNEQFF.

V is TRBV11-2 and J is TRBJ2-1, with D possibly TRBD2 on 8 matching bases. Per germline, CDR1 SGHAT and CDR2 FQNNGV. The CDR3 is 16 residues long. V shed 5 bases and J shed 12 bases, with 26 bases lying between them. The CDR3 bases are TGTGCCAGCAGCCCCCGGGACAGCAAAAGCGGGGGACGGCAGTTCTTC. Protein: CASSPRDSKSGGRQFF.

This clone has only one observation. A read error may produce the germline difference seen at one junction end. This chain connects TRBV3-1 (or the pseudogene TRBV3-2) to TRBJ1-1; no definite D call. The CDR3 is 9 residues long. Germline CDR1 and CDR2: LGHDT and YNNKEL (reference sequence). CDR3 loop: CASSPREVF. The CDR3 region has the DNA TGTGCCAGCAGCCCCAGAGAGGTCTTT.

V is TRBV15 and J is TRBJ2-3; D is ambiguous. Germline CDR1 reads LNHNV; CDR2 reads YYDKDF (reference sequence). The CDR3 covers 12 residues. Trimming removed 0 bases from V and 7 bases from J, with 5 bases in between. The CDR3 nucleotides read TGTGCCACCAGCAGAGATCGTTATACGCAGTATTTT. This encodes CATSRDRYTQYF.

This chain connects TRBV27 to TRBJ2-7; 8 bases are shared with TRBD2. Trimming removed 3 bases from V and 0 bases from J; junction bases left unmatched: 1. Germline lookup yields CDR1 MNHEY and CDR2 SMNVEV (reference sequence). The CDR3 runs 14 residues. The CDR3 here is CASSFRGGSYEQYF. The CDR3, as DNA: TGTGCCAGCAGTTTCCGGGGGGGCTCCTACGAGCAGTACTTC.

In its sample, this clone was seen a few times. In DNA form, the CDR3 reads TGTGCCAGCCAGGGGGAGGTAAATTCACCCCTCCACTTT. Protein product: CASQGEVNSPLHF. The chain links TRBV6-5 to TRBJ1-6; 7 nucleotides line up with TRBD1. The junction had 5 bases not matched to a gene; V was cut back by 8 bases and J by 7 bases. From germline, CDR1 is MNHEY and CDR2 SVGAGI. This CDR3 region has 13 residues.

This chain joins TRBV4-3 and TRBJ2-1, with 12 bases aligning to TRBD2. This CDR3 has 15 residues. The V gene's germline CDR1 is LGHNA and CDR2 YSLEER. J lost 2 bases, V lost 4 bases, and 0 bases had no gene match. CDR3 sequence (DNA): TGCGCCAGCAGCCCTAGCGGGGGGGCCTACAATGAGCAGTTCTTC. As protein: CASSPSGGAYNEQFF.

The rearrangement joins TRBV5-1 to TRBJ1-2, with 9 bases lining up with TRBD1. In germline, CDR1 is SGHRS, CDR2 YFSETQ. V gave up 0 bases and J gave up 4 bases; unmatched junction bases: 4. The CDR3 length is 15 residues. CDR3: CASSLGDRDLYGYTF. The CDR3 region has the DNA TGCGCCAGCAGCTTGGGGGACAGGGACCTCTATGGCTACACCTTC.

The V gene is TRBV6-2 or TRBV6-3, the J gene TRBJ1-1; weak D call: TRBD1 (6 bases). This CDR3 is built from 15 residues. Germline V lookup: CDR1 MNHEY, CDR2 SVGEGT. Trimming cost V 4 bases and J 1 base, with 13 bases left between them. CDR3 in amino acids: CASSSHRTANTEAFF. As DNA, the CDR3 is TGTGCCAGCAGTTCTCACCGGACAGCGAACACTGAAGCTTTCTTT.

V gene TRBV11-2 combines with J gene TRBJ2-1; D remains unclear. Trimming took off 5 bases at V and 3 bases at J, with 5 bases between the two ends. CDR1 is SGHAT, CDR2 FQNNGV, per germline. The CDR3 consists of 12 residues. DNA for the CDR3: TGTGCCAGCAGCCCTAACTACAATGAGCAGTTCTTC. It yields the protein CASSPNYNEQFF.

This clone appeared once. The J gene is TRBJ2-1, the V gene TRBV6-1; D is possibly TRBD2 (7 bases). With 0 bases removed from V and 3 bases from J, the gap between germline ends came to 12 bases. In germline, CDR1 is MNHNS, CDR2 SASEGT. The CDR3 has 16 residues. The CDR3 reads CASSEALRGLYNEQFF. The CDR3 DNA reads TGTGCCAGCAGTGAAGCGCTGCGGGGGCTCTACAATGAGCAGTTCTTC.

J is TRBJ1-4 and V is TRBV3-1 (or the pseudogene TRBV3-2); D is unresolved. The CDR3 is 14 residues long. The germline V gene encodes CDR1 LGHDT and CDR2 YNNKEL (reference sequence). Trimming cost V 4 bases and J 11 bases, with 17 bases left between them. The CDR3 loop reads CASSPEGVMKKLFF. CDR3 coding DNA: TGTGCCAGCAGCCCGGAAGGAGTAATGAAGAAACTGTTTTTT.

The CDR3 region has the DNA TGTGCCAGCAGTACAAACACTGAAGCTTTCTTT. It translates to CASSTNTEAFF. The chain employs TRBV2 and TRBJ1-1; D remains ambiguous. With 5 bases removed from V and 2 bases from J, the gap between germline ends came to 3 bases. There are 11 residues in the CDR3. Germline-derived CDR1 and CDR2 are SNHLY and FYNNEI.

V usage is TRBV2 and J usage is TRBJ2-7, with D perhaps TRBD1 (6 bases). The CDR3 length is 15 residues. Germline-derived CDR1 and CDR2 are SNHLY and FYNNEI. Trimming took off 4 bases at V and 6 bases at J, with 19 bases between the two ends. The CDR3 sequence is CASSASRGPKGEQYF. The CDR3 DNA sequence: TGTGCCAGCAGTGCCTCCAGGGGCCCCAAGGGCGAGCAGTACTTC.

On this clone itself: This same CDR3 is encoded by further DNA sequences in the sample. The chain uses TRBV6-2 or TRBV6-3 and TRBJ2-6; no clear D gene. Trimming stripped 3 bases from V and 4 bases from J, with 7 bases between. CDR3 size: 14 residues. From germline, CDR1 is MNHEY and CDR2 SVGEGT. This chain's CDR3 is CASSYQAGANVLTF. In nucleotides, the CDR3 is TGTGCCAGCAGTTATCAGGCGGGGGCCAACGTCCTGACTTTC.

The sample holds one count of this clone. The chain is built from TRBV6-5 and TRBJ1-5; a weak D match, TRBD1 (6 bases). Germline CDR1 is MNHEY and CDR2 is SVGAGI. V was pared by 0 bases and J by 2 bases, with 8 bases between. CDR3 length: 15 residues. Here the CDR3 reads CASSYSYRGNQPQHF. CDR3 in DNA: TGTGCCAGCAGTTACTCGTACAGGGGCAATCAGCCCCAGCATTTT.

Written as DNA, the CDR3 is TGCGCCAGCAGCCAAGAACGCGGGGGGCCTAGCACAGATACGCAGTATTTT. Its translation is CASSQERGGPSTDTQYF. The chain combines TRBV4-3 with TRBJ2-3; 8 bases are shared with TRBD2. After removal of 0 bases from V and 0 bases from J, the junction contained 5 bases not matched to a gene. The CDR3 has 17 amino acids. From germline, CDR1 is LGHNA and CDR2 YSLEER.

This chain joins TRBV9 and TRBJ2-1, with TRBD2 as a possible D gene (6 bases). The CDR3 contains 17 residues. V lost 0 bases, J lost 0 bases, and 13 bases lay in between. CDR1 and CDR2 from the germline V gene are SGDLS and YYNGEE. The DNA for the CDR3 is TGTGCCAGCAGCGTAGTTAGCGGCTTTAGCTCCTACAATGAGCAGTTCTTC. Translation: CASSVVSGFSSYNEQFF.

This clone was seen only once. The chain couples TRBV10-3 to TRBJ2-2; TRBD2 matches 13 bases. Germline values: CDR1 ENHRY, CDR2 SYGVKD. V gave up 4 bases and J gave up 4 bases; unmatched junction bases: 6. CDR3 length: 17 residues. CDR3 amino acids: CAISGLAGGPSTGELFF. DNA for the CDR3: TGTGCCATCAGTGGACTAGCGGGGGGCCCGAGCACCGGGGAGCTGTTTTTT.